Listed here are 12 T cell receptor beta chains from one sample, sequenced in a study of lymphopenia after photon versus proton radiotherapy (dated by TCRdb to between 2019 and 2020). The protocol used for the library was the immunoSEQ multiplex PCR assay. TCRdb limited this immuneACCESS table to in-frame rearrangements with V and J called. A share of clones is missing; checked studies link under half to unresolved V genes, and the rest is unexplained. The sample table shows 53,000 or so clones, and around 83% are seen once. Less than 35% of the sample is held by the ten biggest clonotypes. The source was peripheral blood, collected from a patient treated with photon-based radiotherapy. The source of these receptors is a man between 50 and 59 years old with gastric cancer.

The chain uses TRBV2 and TRBJ2-1; no definite D call. The V and J ends lost 3 bases and 10 bases respectively, with 10 bases between them. Germline V gene data show CDR1 as SNHLY and CDR2 as FYNNEI. The CDR3 spans 12 residues. In nucleotides, the CDR3 is TGTGCCAGCAGTGACAACTTAGGCGAGCAGTTCTTC. Protein sequence: CASSDNLGEQFF.

The rearrangement uses TRBV5-1 and TRBJ1-1; TRBD1 matches at 7 bases. The V and J ends lost 4 bases and 1 base, in that order; junction bases with no gene match: 4. This CDR3 comprises 14 residues. Germline V CDR1 and CDR2: SGHRS, YFSETQ. CDR3 residues: CASSLDRENTEAFF. The DNA for the CDR3 is TGCGCCAGCAGCCTTGACAGGGAGAACACTGAAGCTTTCTTT.

This clone has a single count. The V gene is TRBV6-1, the J gene TRBJ2-2; perhaps TRBD2 as D (5 bases). Between the trimmed V and J ends, which lost 2 bases and 7 bases, there was a span of 11 bases. The CDR3 runs to 14 residues. Germline values: CDR1 MNHNS, CDR2 SASEGT. DNA for the CDR3: TGTGCCAGCAGTGAATGGGGAGCGATCGGGGAGCTGTTTTTT. Protein product: CASSEWGAIGELFF.

V usage is TRBV6-5 and J usage is TRBJ1-1; 7 bases match TRBD1. The CDR3 is 14 amino acids. Germline V gene sequence: CDR1 MNHEY, CDR2 SVGAGI. The junction had 3 bases not matched to a gene; V was cut back by 0 bases and J by 5 bases. The chain's CDR3 is CASSYSRGRTEAFF. In DNA, the CDR3 is TGTGCCAGCAGTTACTCGAGGGGGCGGACTGAAGCTTTCTTT.

The rearrangement links TRBV6-5 to TRBJ1-5; 7 positions match TRBD1. V lost 5 bases and J lost 2; bases outside the gene matches: 6. Per germline, CDR1 MNHEY and CDR2 SVGAGI. The CDR3 runs to 15 residues. This CDR3 is CASSKRQGGNQPQHF. CDR3 DNA: TGTGCCAGCAGTAAAAGACAGGGAGGCAATCAGCCCCAGCATTTT.

The rearrangement links TRBV5-6 to TRBJ1-2; D is unclear. CDR3 length equals 15 residues. V lost 1 base, J lost 7 bases, and 17 bases lay in between. The germline V gene encodes CDR1 SGHDT and CDR2 YYEEEE. CDR3 nucleotides: TGTGCCAGCAGCTTGCTATGGGCCTCCGCAAGTGGCTACACCTTC. This gives the protein CASSLLWASASGYTF.

V gene TRBV5-4 combines with J gene TRBJ1-4; TRBD1 agrees at 9 bases. Germline trimming cut 4 bases from V and 3 bases from J; bases unmatched to any gene: 7. The CDR3 extends over 16 amino acids. Germline V gene sequence: CDR1 SGHNT, CDR2 YYREEE (reference sequence). This CDR3 reads CASSPGQGASNEKLFF. The CDR3 nucleotides read TGTGCCAGCAGCCCGGGACAGGGTGCTTCTAATGAAAAACTGTTTTTT.

With respect to this clone: Other DNA sequences within the sample encode an identical CDR3. The chain carries TRBV7-8 and TRBJ2-7; no clear D. This CDR3 region has 12 residues. The V end lost 1 base, the J end lost 3 bases, and 4 bases lay between the germline ends. Germline V gives CDR1 SGHVS, CDR2 FQNEAQ. The CDR3 bases are TGTGCCAGCAGCTTAGGGAGCTACGAGCAGTACTTC. Residues: CASSLGSYEQYF.

V usage is TRBV5-4 and J usage is TRBJ2-3, with a weak D call TRBD1 (5 bases). CDR3 length: 15 amino acids. CDR1 and CDR2 (germline): SGHNT, YYREEE (reference sequence). V shed 4 bases and J shed 1 base, with 13 bases lying between them. The CDR3 reads CASSPGRVGTDTQYF. CDR3 nucleotides: TGTGCCAGCAGCCCCGGCAGGGTTGGCACAGATACGCAGTATTTT.

About this clone itself: Different DNA sequences within this sample yield the same CDR3. In nucleotides, the CDR3 is TGTGCCAGCAGCTTAGCGCCTAGTTATTACGAGCAGTACTTC. Amino acid sequence: CASSLAPSYYEQYF. The rearrangement links TRBV7-9 to TRBJ2-7; D not resolved. The CDR3 is 14 amino acids. From germline, CDR1 is SEHNR and CDR2 FQNEAQ (reference sequence). V was shortened by 0 bases and J by 4 bases, with 10 bases between the two germline ends.

This chain links TRBV25-1 with TRBJ1-4; D not certain. The germline V and J ends were trimmed by 6 bases and 0 bases, with 17 bases remaining between them. The V gene's germline CDR1 is MGHDK and CDR2 SYGVNS. This CDR3 comprises 17 residues. In nucleotides, the CDR3 is TGTGCCAGCAGCGCCCGGCTGCCCACTGCAACTAATGAAAAACTGTTTTTT. It specifies CASSARLPTATNEKLFF.

The rearrangement links TRBV5-4 to TRBJ2-2; D perhaps matches TRBD2 (6 bases). Germline CDR1 SGHNT, CDR2 YYREEE (reference sequence). The CDR3 runs to 16 residues. The ends were cut back, 4 bases at V and 7 bases at J, with 20 bases in the middle. The CDR3 loop is CASSRGERARGGELFF. In DNA form, the CDR3 reads TGTGCCAGCAGCCGTGGCGAGCGGGCGAGGGGCGGGGAGCTGTTTTTT.